This TCR beta chain was retrieved from a study of T cell changes during pregnancy in multiple sclerosis. V shed 1 base, J shed 6 bases, and the junction held 3 bases outside the gene matches. From germline, CDR1 is SGHAT and CDR2 FQNNGV. This CDR3 comprises 13 residues. This clone appeared a few times. TCRdb keeps only in-frame clones here, not all; method: immunoSEQ multiplex PCR. Here the sample spans about 42,000 clones, 84% being singletons. The chain carries TRBV11-2 and TRBJ2-7; TRBD1 matches at 7 bases. The receptor was derived from a female donor with multiple sclerosis, enrolled in a pregnancy study. The source was CD4+ T cells from peripheral blood mononuclear cells, collected before pregnancy. The DNA of the CDR3 is TGTGCCAGCAGCTTAGTAGAGGGGGCCGAGCAGTACTTC. Protein: CASSLVEGAEQYF.